This entry lists 21 T cell receptor beta chains sequenced from one sample in a study of blood T cell repertoires in COVID-19. Produced via immunoSEQ multiplex PCR; TCRdb's table is partial and in-frame only. In the table there are 200,000 to 250,000 clones, approximately 90% of which are singletons. Sequencing used peripheral blood. These receptors came from a woman aged 40 to 50 with acute or convalescent COVID-19.

The chain couples TRBV4-1 to TRBJ1-6, with TRBD1 identical over 7 bases. The V and J ends lost 4 bases and 7 bases, in that order; junction bases with no gene match: 7. CDR3 length equals 15 residues. CDR1 is MGHRA, CDR2 YSYEKL, per germline. The CDR3, as DNA: TGCGCCAGCAGCCGTACCGGGACAGACAATTCACCCCTCCACTTT. It specifies CASSRTGTDNSPLHF.

The chain recombines TRBV14 with TRBJ2-5; tentatively, D is TRBD1 (5 bases). Germline loops: CDR1 SGHDN, CDR2 FVKESK. Trimming took off 1 base at V and 2 bases at J, with 11 bases between the two ends. The CDR3 loop spans 15 amino acids. The CDR3 loop reads CASSQGGVGQETQYF. CDR3 bases: TGTGCCAGCAGCCAAGGGGGCGTTGGGCAAGAGACCCAGTACTTC.

Only a few counts were recorded for this clone. This chain joins TRBV6-5 and TRBJ1-5, with D unclear. Trimming shortened V by 5 bases and J by 4 bases, and 9 bases separated the two germline ends. The CDR3 totals 13 residues. Germline V lookup: CDR1 MNHEY, CDR2 SVGAGI. CDR3 sequence (DNA): TGTGCCAGCAGTCAGATCAGGAATCAGCCCCAGCATTTT. Translation gives CASSQIRNQPQHF.

The V and J genes are TRBV29-1 and TRBJ1-2; possible D gene TRBD1, 5 bases. The V and J ends lost 4 bases and 8 bases respectively, with 14 bases between them. Germline CDR1 SQVTM, CDR2 ANQGSEA. The CDR3 length is 12 residues. The chain's CDR3 is CSVGTSEGGYTF. The DNA of the CDR3 is TGCAGCGTTGGGACAAGCGAAGGGGGCTACACCTTC.

The gene calls are TRBV5-1 and TRBJ1-1, with D perhaps matching TRBD1 (6 bases). The V gene lost 2 bases and the J gene lost 0 bases, with 11 bases spanning the gap. This CDR3 has 15 amino acids. Germline CDR1 reads SGHRS; CDR2 reads YFSETQ. CDR3 sequence (DNA): TGCGCCAGCAGCTTACCAGGGGCCATGAACACTGAAGCTTTCTTT. Residues: CASSLPGAMNTEAFF.

The chain uses TRBV6-5 and TRBJ2-7; D might be TRBD1 (6 bases). The CDR3 is 11 residues long. Trimming cost V 7 bases and J 3 bases, with 7 bases left between them. Germline V gene sequence: CDR1 MNHEY, CDR2 SVGAGI. The CDR3 coding sequence is TGTGCCAGCAAGGACAGCTACGAGCAGTACGTC. Translating it yields CASKDSYEQYV.

This clone was counted once. V and J are TRBV4-2 and TRBJ1-1; 7 bases map to TRBD1. Trimming took 1 base from V and 4 from J; bases not matched to a gene: 9. The germline CDR1 and CDR2 sequences are LGHNA and YNFKEQ. This CDR3 region has 16 residues. CDR3 DNA: TGTGCCAGCAGCCAAGTAGTGGGATCAGGGGGCACTGAAGCTTTCTTT. Translating it yields CASSQVVGSGGTEAFF.

In its sample, this clone was seen once. The chain joins TRBV3-1 (or the pseudogene TRBV3-2) to TRBJ1-1; D remains unclear. The ends were cut back, 0 bases at V and 11 bases at J, with 13 bases in the middle. This CDR3 contains 13 residues. Germline V gene data show CDR1 as LGHDT and CDR2 as YNNKEL (reference sequence). CDR3 sequence reads: CASSQERSSRAFF. In DNA, the CDR3 is TGTGCCAGCAGCCAAGAAAGGTCTTCGAGGGCTTTCTTT.

CDR3 bases: TGCGCCAGCAGTCGACAGGTTGAAGCTAACTATGGCTACACCTTC. It translates to CASSRQVEANYGYTF. The rearrangement joins TRBV23-1 to TRBJ1-2; weak D call: TRBD1 (6 bases). TRBV23-1 is placed among ORFs of uncertain function. The ends were cut back, 4 bases at V and 0 bases at J, with 12 bases in the middle. There are 15 residues in the CDR3.

CDR3 amino acids: CASSVALTAGGGYTF. The CDR3 DNA follows: TGTGCCAGCAGCGTAGCTCTCACAGCCGGGGGTGGCTACACCTTC. The genes are TRBV9 and TRBJ1-2, with D possibly being TRBD1 (5 bases). The CDR3 runs to 15 residues. Germline assignment: CDR1 SGDLS and CDR2 YYNGEE. V was cut by 0 bases and J by 7 bases, with 16 bases left in between.

The chain recombines TRBV5-4 with TRBJ2-3; 12 nucleotides match TRBD2. V lost 4 bases to trimming and J lost 0 bases; unmatched junction nucleotides: 6. CDR3 length equals 17 residues. Germline CDR1 and CDR2: SGHNT and YYREEE (reference sequence). The CDR3: CASSRGLAGPSTDTQYF. In nucleotides, the CDR3 is TGTGCCAGCAGCCGAGGACTAGCGGGGCCCAGCACAGATACGCAGTATTTT.

The chain uses TRBV5-1 and TRBJ1-1, with no clear D. The V end was cut by 2 bases, the J end by 6 bases, with 20 bases between. The CDR3 is 16 residues long. Germline V gene sequence: CDR1 SGHRS, CDR2 YFSETQ. The CDR3 loop reads CASSLMGRTSWAEAFF. The CDR3 DNA reads TGCGCCAGCAGCTTAATGGGGAGGACCTCATGGGCTGAAGCTTTCTTT.

V gene TRBV29-1 combines with J gene TRBJ2-5; 11 bases fit TRBD2. The CDR3 spans 16 residues. V was clipped by 3 bases and J by 4 bases; unmatched bases: 10. CDR1 SQVTM and CDR2 ANQGSEA come from the germline V gene. CDR3 in DNA: TGCAGCGTTGATGGGGTTAGCGGGGGGGCACGAGAGACCCAGTACTTC. Protein: CSVDGVSGGARETQYF.

On this clone itself: Other DNA variants within this sample encode the same CDR3. This chain uses TRBV11-2 with TRBJ1-2; perhaps TRBD1 as D (5 bases). CDR3 length equals 13 residues. V was clipped by 5 bases and J by 5 bases, with 12 bases between them. CDR1 is SGHAT and CDR2 is FQNNGV in the germline V gene. CDR3 protein: CASSPGGVYGYTF. The CDR3 DNA is TGTGCCAGCAGCCCGGGGGGGGTATATGGCTACACCTTC.

V usage is TRBV5-4 and J usage is TRBJ1-2; D gene uncertain. V lost 1 base, J lost 3 bases, and 13 bases lay in between. In germline, CDR1 is SGHNT, CDR2 YYREEE (reference sequence). The CDR3 runs to 15 residues. The CDR3 region has the DNA TGTGCCAGCAGCTTGACCATGGGCCAGCACTATGGCTACACCTTC. It yields the protein CASSLTMGQHYGYTF.

The V and J genes are TRBV27 and TRBJ1-5; perhaps TRBD1 as D (6 bases). V gave up 2 bases and J gave up 6 bases, with 14 bases separating them. This CDR3 has 15 amino acids. Germline V CDR1 and CDR2: MNHEY, SMNVEV (reference sequence). CDR3 amino acids: CASSLSRGAGQPQHF. The CDR3 coding sequence is TGTGCCAGCAGTTTAAGCCGGGGGGCGGGTCAGCCCCAGCATTTT.

This chain uses TRBV5-1 with TRBJ2-2; D might be TRBD1 (5 bases). The length of the CDR3 is 15 residues. The germline V gene has CDR1 SGHRS and CDR2 YFSETQ. The V end was cut by 2 bases, the J end by 1 base, with 9 bases between. CDR3 sequence (DNA): TGCGCCAGCAGCTTAACAGGACAGAACACCGGGGAGCTGTTTTTT. Translating gives CASSLTGQNTGELFF. Drawing the rest from reference TRBV5-1 and TRBJ2-2, the complete variable domain is KAGVTQTPRYLIKTRGQQVTLSCSPISGHRSVSWYQQTPGQGLQFLFEYFSETQRNKGNFPGRFSGRQFSNSRSEMNVSTLELGDSALYLCASSLTGQNTGELFFGEGSRLTVL.

This chain uses TRBV5-1 with TRBJ1-6; D is undetermined. Germline CDR1 is SGHRS and CDR2 is YFSETQ. Trimming left V 4 bases short and J 5 bases short, with 19 bases between. There are 17 residues in the CDR3. The CDR3 DNA is TGCGCCAGCAGCCCCCGAAGCCGACGCGGGAATAATTCACCCCTCCACTTT. This gives the protein CASSPRSRRGNNSPLHF.

This chain links TRBV7-8 with TRBJ2-2, with 14 bases fitting TRBD2. The germline gives CDR1 SGHVS, CDR2 FQNEAQ. CDR3 length: 18 residues. V shed 5 bases and J 3 bases; nucleotides not matched to a gene: 8. CDR3 residues: CASSLTGTSGGHTGELFF. In DNA form, the CDR3 reads TGTGCCAGCAGCCTGACCGGGACTAGCGGGGGTCACACCGGGGAGCTGTTTTTT. The full variable domain, completed using reference TRBV7-8 and TRBJ2-2, is GAGVSQSPRYKVAKRGQDVALRCDPISGHVSLFWYQQALGQGPEFLTYFQNEAQLDKSGLPSDRFFAERPEGSVSTLKIQRTQQEDSAVYLCASSLTGTSGGHTGELFFGEGSRLTVL.

This rearrangement joins TRBV3-1 (or the pseudogene TRBV3-2) to TRBJ2-5; weak D call: TRBD2 (7 bases). Germline V gives CDR1 LGHDT, CDR2 YNNKEL (reference sequence). Trimming left V 3 bases short and J 2 bases short, with 10 bases between. The CDR3 sequence is 14 residues long. The CDR3 nucleotides are TGTGCCAGCAGCCAGGCGGGGGCTCAAGAGACCCAGTACTTC. Encoded protein: CASSQAGAQETQYF.

V is TRBV10-3 and J is TRBJ2-1; TRBD2 matches at 7 bases. The V segment lost 1 base and the J segment 0 bases; nucleotides outside the gene matches: 0. The CDR3 extends over 15 amino acids. Germline CDR1 reads ENHRY; CDR2 reads SYGVKD. CDR3: CAISEWGGSYNEQFF. The DNA of the CDR3 is TGTGCCATCAGTGAGTGGGGGGGCTCCTACAATGAGCAGTTCTTC.